Given below is one TCR beta chain in context. This clone was counted only a few times. The specificity of this receptor is unknown. The sample holds no much larger clone one base away, and base qualities are not on file. These data are taken from a study of T cell changes during pregnancy in multiple sclerosis (dated by TCRdb to the late 2010s). For context, the study as a whole: The study looked at changes in the T cell repertoire across pregnancy in women with multiple sclerosis.

The library was produced with the immunoSEQ multiplex PCR assay. Not all clones reach the TCRdb copy of this immuneACCESS table, which keeps in-frame sequences only. Checked studies attribute under half of the gap to unresolved V genes and leave the rest unexplained. This sample lists 35,000 to 40,000 clones; 88% were detected once. About 1.1% of the sample rests with the top ten. CDR1 and CDR2 are read off the germline V gene as SGHTA and FQGNSA. From the cysteine through the phenylalanine, the CDR3 covers 17 amino acids. The DNA shown is the 51-base CDR3, in frame from base 1. Germline trimming: 5 bases from V, 7 bases from J; junction bases outside gene matches: 16.

The sequence was obtained from a female donor with multiple sclerosis, enrolled in a pregnancy study. The source material was CD4+ T cells from peripheral blood mononuclear cells, sampled before pregnancy. The sequence is built from TRBV7-2 and TRBJ1-5; TRBD1 agrees with 8 junctional bases. The DNA is TGTGCCAGCAGCCATGGGCTGGACAGGGTGAGCGGGCAGCCCCAGCATTTT. It is translated as CASSHGLDRVSGQPQHF.